The rows below give T cell receptor beta chains drawn from one sample of a study of Graves' ophthalmopathy and Graves' hyperthyroidism. TCRdb reanalysed the multiplex PCR reads using MiXCR and keeps one entry per CDR3 protein. The data contain just over 600,000 distinct CDR3 sequences, over 20% of them singletons. Sequencing was done on a sample of peripheral blood. All receptors come from a woman younger than 35 with stable Graves' hyperthyroidism. Some clones in this sample may be carry-over from other donors' samples. Both conserved end residues are part of each CDR3. The D gene is left open where the match is weak. Clone size is shown for a subset of rows, as once, few, many or a class of expanded clone.

-,TRBD1,TRBV11-2,TRBJ2-7,CASRGTGAREQYF,TGTGCCAGCCGCGGGACAGGGGCCCGCGAGCAGTACTTC
-,-,TRBV28,TRBJ2-5,CASSGEAQAETQYF,TGTGCCAGCAGTGGGGAGGCGCAGGCGGAGACCCAGTACTTC
many,TRBD1,TRBV29-1,TRBJ2-7,CSVGERQGHEQYF,TGCAGCGTTGGGGAGAGACAGGGCCACGAGCAGTACTTC
many,-,TRBV12-3/TRBV12-4,TRBJ1-5,CASRTGLGNQPQHF,TGTGCCAGCAGGACCGGGCTAGGCAATCAGCCCCAGCATTTT
few,-,TRBV28,TRBJ1-1,CASSFGGEGAEAFF,TGTGCCAGCAGTTTCGGAGGGGAGGGGGCTGAAGCTTTCTTT
many,-,TRBV28,TRBJ2-7,CASSLYRDPYEQYF,TGTGCCAGCAGTTTATACAGGGACCCCTACGAGCAGTACTTC
many,TRBD1,TRBV19,TRBJ1-1,CASSMTGRATEAFF,TGTGCCAGTAGTATGACAGGGAGGGCCACTGAAGCTTTCTTT
many,TRBD1,TRBV9,TRBJ1-2,CASSGQGYSYGYTF,TGTGCCAGCAGCGGACAGGGTTATTCTTATGGCTACACCTTC
many,-,TRBV20-1,TRBJ1-5,CSAPSRYSNQPQHF,TGCAGTGCCCCCTCAAGGTATAGCAATCAGCCCCAGCATTTT
many,-,TRBV6-5,TRBJ1-1,CASSYSGVLAAFF,TGTGCCAGCAGTTACTCGGGGGTTCTTGCAGCTTTCTTT
many,-,TRBV9,TRBJ2-5,CASSVQDSSETQYF,TGTGCCAGCAGCGTCCAGGACTCCTCGGAGACCCAGTACTTC